Ten or more counts support the clone carrying this TCR beta chain. As yet, its antigen is unknown. The CDR3 has 12 amino acids. V shed 6 bases, J shed 6 bases, and the junction held 6 bases outside the gene matches. Looked up from germline, CDR1 is SQVTM and CDR2 is ANQGSEA. These data belong to a study of T cells in Graves' hyperthyroidism and ophthalmopathy. General study results and limits: Blood samples included most of the expanded thyroid clonotypes exceeding 0.001.

TCR beta CDR3 regions were amplified from RNA. HTBI primers were the set used in a first-round RT-PCR of the TCR CDR3. TCRdb ran MiXCR on the multiplex PCR reads and lists one entry per CDR3 protein. This sample has a few hundred thousand distinct CDR3 sequences, with approximately 44% found just once. The origin of this receptor is a woman aged 18-29 years with Graves' hyperthyroidism. The rearrangement joins TRBV29-1 to TRBJ1-2; 8 positions match TRBD1. The source material was peripheral blood or thyroid tissue (not recorded which). The CDR3 reads CSVDRGTHGYTF. The CDR3 DNA follows: TGCAGCGTCGACAGGGGTACCCATGGCTACACCTTC.